The 18 T cell receptor beta chains presented below share a single source sample, sequenced in a study of cytomegalovirus exposure and HLA in healthy donors. Primers included in the PCR were 60 Vbeta and 13 Jbeta primers. The method was immunoSEQ multiplex PCR; TCRdb's version includes in-frame clones alone and lacks a portion of them. The sample carries approximately 110,000 clones, 50% to 65% recorded once. Sequenced input: PBMCs. The receptor source for this set is a man aged 25-40 years in good health and CMV-seropositive.

This chain links TRBV7-2 with TRBJ1-1; D might be TRBD1 (6 bases). This CDR3 has 14 residues. Trimming took 2 bases from V and 7 from J, leaving 14 bases between them. From germline, CDR1 is SGHTA and CDR2 FQGNSA. CDR3 DNA: TGTGCCAGCAGCTTACAGGGGTTGGTGAGTGAAGCTTTCTTT. Protein product: CASSLQGLVSEAFF.

The rearrangement links TRBV19 to TRBJ2-7; possibly TRBD1 for D (6 bases). Germline V CDR1 and CDR2: LNHDA, SQIVND (reference sequence). The CDR3 length is 15 residues. Deletions cut 3 bases from V and 5 bases from J, with 17 bases between. In DNA, the CDR3 is TGTGCCAGTAGTATCTCCGGGACACCAAAGGACGAGCAGTACTTC. As protein: CASSISGTPKDEQYF.

This clone was counted between two and nine times. V gene TRBV9 combines with J gene TRBJ2-4, with 9 bases identical to TRBD2. Losses at the gene ends were 0 bases for V and 8 bases for J; bases not matched to a gene: 3. The V gene's germline CDR1 is SGDLS and CDR2 YYNGEE. This CDR3 region has 14 residues. In DNA, the CDR3 is TGTGCCAGCAGCGTAGGAGGCGGGGGGGACATTCAGTACTTC. This translates into CASSVGGGGDIQYF.

The chain carries TRBV10-3 and TRBJ1-1; D is undetermined. The CDR3 spans 13 residues. Germline V gene sequence: CDR1 ENHRY, CDR2 SYGVKD. Trimming took off 3 bases at V and 5 bases at J, with 10 bases between the two ends. The CDR3 DNA reads TGTGCCATCAGTGACGAGGGTGGTACTGAAGCTTTCTTT. Translated, it gives CAISDEGGTEAFF.

In its sample, this clone was seen a few times. The sample has other DNA sequences that encode this CDR3 too. The chain combines TRBV7-9 with TRBJ1-1; no definite D call. The length of the CDR3 is 13 residues. Trimming took off 2 bases at V and 7 bases at J, with 11 bases between the two ends. The V gene's germline CDR1 is SEHNR and CDR2 FQNEAQ (reference sequence). As DNA, the CDR3 is TGTGCCAGCAGCTTAAGGGCAGAGGGTGAAGCTTTCTTT. It is translated as CASSLRAEGEAFF.

This clone has only a few counts. The rearrangement joins TRBV4-1 to TRBJ2-7; 9 positions match TRBD2. Germline V lookup: CDR1 MGHRA, CDR2 YSYEKL. V lost 2 bases and J lost 3; bases outside the gene matches: 2. The CDR3 sequence is 14 residues long. The CDR3 bases are TGCGCCAGCAGCCAACCAGCGGGGGGCTACGAGCAGTACTTC. This sequence encodes CASSQPAGGYEQYF.

This clone was counted between two and nine times. The J gene is TRBJ1-1, the V gene TRBV29-1, with 8 bases matching TRBD1. Trimming took 1 base from V and 0 from J; bases not matched to a gene: 10. The CDR3 runs to 17 residues. CDR1 SQVTM and CDR2 ANQGSEA come from the germline V gene. CDR3 sequence: CSVEVARGLLMNTEAFF. As DNA, the CDR3 is TGCAGCGTTGAAGTGGCCAGGGGGCTTTTGATGAACACTGAAGCTTTCTTT.

The chain links TRBV7-2 to TRBJ1-5, with 7 positions matching TRBD1. Germline V CDR1 and CDR2: SGHTA, FQGNSA. Losses at the gene ends were 6 bases for V and 3 bases for J; bases not matched to a gene: 5. The CDR3 has 14 residues. CDR3 in DNA: TGTGCCAGCAGTCAAGGGGGCCCCAATCAGCCCCAGCATTTT. This sequence encodes CASSQGGPNQPQHF.

This clone has just a few counts. This rearrangement joins TRBV7-2 to TRBJ1-2, with TRBD1 as a possible D gene (5 bases). Trimming pared 5 bases from V and 8 bases from J, leaving 12 bases between. Germline CDR1 SGHTA, CDR2 FQGNSA. The CDR3 extends over 12 amino acids. CDR3 sequence: CASSVQESGYTF. The CDR3 DNA reads as TGTGCCAGCAGCGTACAGGAATCAGGCTACACCTTC.

The table lists this clone with a few counts. The chain joins TRBV7-9 to TRBJ1-2; D gene uncertain. CDR3 length: 13 amino acids. In germline, CDR1 is SEHNR, CDR2 FQNEAQ (reference sequence). The V gene lost 6 bases and the J gene lost 5 bases, with 13 bases spanning the gap. The CDR3 nucleotides read TGTGCCAGCAGAGGTAAATCGGGGTATGGCTACACCTTC. Protein sequence: CASRGKSGYGYTF.

V gene TRBV10-3 combines with J gene TRBJ1-1; D gene ambiguous. V was cut by 3 bases and J by 9 bases, with 8 bases left in between. The CDR3 loop spans 11 amino acids. The V gene's germline CDR1 is ENHRY and CDR2 SYGVKD. The CDR3 reads CAISEGAKAFF. CDR3 nucleotide sequence: TGTGCCATCAGTGAAGGAGCGAAAGCTTTCTTT.

V gene TRBV9 combines with J gene TRBJ1-1; TRBD1 is a possible D gene (5 bases). V was pared by 6 bases and J by 3 bases, with 18 bases between. This CDR3 has 15 amino acids. From germline, CDR1 is SGDLS and CDR2 YYNGEE. DNA for the CDR3: TGTGCCAGCACCCGAGGTGGGGCTGGTGACACTGAAGCTTTCTTT. This translates into CASTRGGAGDTEAFF.

The chain couples TRBV2 to TRBJ2-5; D call uncertain. Germline V gene lookup returns CDR1 SNHLY and CDR2 FYNNEI. V dropped 4 bases and J dropped 3 bases, with 6 bases sitting between them. This CDR3 is built from 12 residues. The chain's CDR3 is CASSVTEETQYF. The CDR3 nucleotides are TGTGCCAGCAGTGTCACGGAAGAGACCCAGTACTTC.

This rearrangement joins TRBV6-6 to TRBJ1-5; 9 bases agree with TRBD1. With 7 bases clipped from V and 5 bases from J, the junction kept 6 bases outside the gene matches. The CDR3 contains 14 residues. Germline loops: CDR1 MNHNY, CDR2 SVGAGI (reference sequence). The CDR3 sequence is CASTGQGLYQPQHF. CDR3 in DNA: TGTGCCAGCACCGGACAGGGGCTCTATCAGCCCCAGCATTTT.

The chain joins TRBV7-2 to TRBJ1-5, with a possible D match to TRBD1 (6 bases). The CDR3 runs to 14 residues. V was trimmed by 0 bases and J by 10 bases, leaving 13 bases between them. Germline V gene sequence: CDR1 SGHTA, CDR2 FQGNSA. CDR3 in DNA: TGTGCCAGCAGCTTAGCACTAGGGGGGGGACCCCAGCATTTT. Protein: CASSLALGGGPQHF. Based on the CDR3 plus reference TRBV7-2 and TRBJ1-5, the full variable domain is GAGVSQSPSNKVTEKGKDVELRCDPISGHTALYWYRQSLGQGLEFLIYFQGNSAPDKSGLPSDRFSAERTGGSVSTLTIQRTQQEDSAVYLCASSLALGGGPQHFGDGTRLSIL.

This clone was observed a handful of times. Within the sample, other DNA sequences also encode this same CDR3. V gene TRBV9 combines with J gene TRBJ2-5, with 12 bases fitting TRBD2. This CDR3 is built from 17 residues. Germline loops: CDR1 SGDLS, CDR2 YYNGEE. Unmatched junction bases numbered 5, after V lost 0 bases and J lost 2 bases. The CDR3 DNA reads as TGTGCCAGCAGCGTAGGGGGGCTAGCGGGGGGGCAAGAGACCCAGTACTTC. Protein product: CASSVGGLAGGQETQYF.

The V and J genes are TRBV7-8 and TRBJ2-7; 11 nucleotides align to TRBD2. Germline CDR1 and CDR2: SGHVS and FQNEAQ. V lost 0 bases, J lost 2 bases, and 3 bases stayed unmatched. The CDR3 has 16 amino acids. CDR3 in amino acids: CASSLAIAGGAYEQYF. In DNA, the CDR3 is TGTGCCAGCAGCTTAGCAATAGCGGGGGGGGCCTACGAGCAGTACTTC.

The rearrangement uses TRBV30 and TRBJ1-2; maybe TRBD1 (6 bases). Trimming stripped 6 bases from V and 6 bases from J, with 17 bases between. Germline V CDR1 and CDR2: GTSNPN, SVGIG (reference sequence). The length of the CDR3 is 13 residues. In nucleotides, the CDR3 is TGTGCCTGCCAGCGAGGACAGAAAAATGGCTACACCTTC. Its translation is CACQRGQKNGYTF.